A single sample is the source of the 27 T cell receptor beta chains below, sequenced in a study of radiotherapy plus CTLA-4 blockade in lung cancer. Profiling relied on immunoSEQ multiplex PCR, and the TCRdb table lists in-frame clones only, not all of them. This sample carries about 120,000 clones, 81% of them seen once, and the ten largest clones take about 3.3%. Material: peripheral blood, obtained from a patient treated with radiotherapy plus ipilimumab. These TCRs come from a human donor with non-small cell lung cancer that progressed on radiotherapy plus ipilimumab. Some clones in this sample may be carry-over from other donors' samples.

The chain recombines TRBV5-4 with TRBJ1-1, with 10 bases that match TRBD1. V lost 4 bases, J lost 6 bases, and 3 bases stayed unmatched. This CDR3 has 13 amino acids. Germline V lookup: CDR1 SGHNT, CDR2 YYREEE (reference sequence). CDR3 DNA: TGTGCCAGCAGCCCGGGACAGGGGTCTGAAGCTTTCTTT. Translating it yields CASSPGQGSEAFF.

The chain uses TRBV5-1 and TRBJ1-2, with 9 positions matching TRBD1. The length of the CDR3 is 14 residues. The junction had 8 bases not matched to a gene; V was cut back by 3 bases and J by 8 bases. Germline lookup yields CDR1 SGHRS and CDR2 YFSETQ. CDR3 in amino acids: CASSSDLTGGGYTF. The CDR3 DNA reads TGCGCCAGCAGCTCCGATTTGACAGGGGGAGGCTACACCTTC.

V and J are TRBV6-1 and TRBJ1-6; tentative D call: TRBD1 (5 bases). V was shortened by 6 bases and J by 7 bases, with 13 bases between the two germline ends. The germline CDR1 and CDR2 sequences are MNHNS and SASEGT. This CDR3 has 14 residues. For the CDR3, the DNA is TGTGCCAGCAGGCCCCGGGGGGACAATTCACCCCTCCACTTT. As protein: CASRPRGDNSPLHF.

The chain has TRBV4-1 and TRBJ2-1; no reliable D call. Per the germline V gene, CDR1 is MGHRA and CDR2 is YSYEKL. Trimming took 3 bases from V and 3 from J, leaving 6 bases between them. The CDR3 has 13 amino acids. DNA for the CDR3: TGCGCCAGCAGCCATCGCGACTACAATGAGCAGTTCTTC. Amino acid sequence: CASSHRDYNEQFF.

This chain links TRBV7-9 with TRBJ1-1, with D perhaps matching TRBD1 (6 bases). This CDR3 comprises 17 residues. The V gene's germline CDR1 is SEHNR and CDR2 FQNEAQ (reference sequence). Deletions cut 2 bases from V and 0 bases from J, with 16 bases between. CDR3 coding DNA: TGTGCCAGCAGCTTAAGTTCACAGGGACCCTTGAACACTGAAGCTTTCTTT. This codes for CASSLSSQGPLNTEAFF. Full variable domain (outside the CDR3, taken from reference TRBV7-9 and TRBJ1-1): DTGVSQNPRHKITKRGQNVTFRCDPISEHNRLYWYRQTLGQGPEFLTYFQNEAQLEKSRLLSDRFSAERPKGSFSTLEIQRTEQGDSAMYLCASSLSSQGPLNTEAFFGQGTRLTVV.

V and J are TRBV10-3 and TRBJ1-2; the match to TRBD1 covers 8 bases. The CDR3 runs 13 residues. The germline V gene has CDR1 ENHRY and CDR2 SYGVKD. Germline trimming cut 2 bases from V and 9 bases from J; bases unmatched to any gene: 5. The CDR3 sequence is CAISETGQESYTF. CDR3 DNA sequence: TGTGCCATCAGTGAGACGGGACAGGAGAGCTACACCTTC.

V gene TRBV5-1 combines with J gene TRBJ1-2; no firm D call. The CDR3 spans 13 residues. V was cut by 0 bases and J by 10 bases, with 13 bases left in between. Germline V CDR1 and CDR2: SGHRS, YFSETQ. This chain's CDR3 is CASSLALVDTYTF. The CDR3 bases are TGCGCCAGCAGCTTGGCCTTGGTAGATACCTACACCTTC.

The gene calls are TRBV5-1 and TRBJ1-1; 7 bases line up with TRBD1. The CDR3 consists of 16 residues. J gave up 0 bases and V 4 bases, and 9 bases lay outside the gene matches. Per germline, CDR1 SGHRS and CDR2 YFSETQ. Here the CDR3 reads CASSPLTGNMNTEAFF. For the CDR3, the DNA is TGCGCCAGCAGCCCTTTGACAGGGAACATGAACACTGAAGCTTTCTTT.

This chain connects TRBV27 to TRBJ1-2, with a tentative D call TRBD1 (5 bases). The CDR3 is 15 amino acids. Germline loops: CDR1 MNHEY, CDR2 SMNVEV (reference sequence). The ends were cut back, 4 bases at V and 7 bases at J, with 19 bases in the middle. This chain's CDR3 is CASSSSGSRVFGYTF. The CDR3 DNA reads as TGTGCCAGCAGTTCTTCAGGGTCTAGGGTATTTGGCTACACCTTC.

The chain combines TRBV7-2 with TRBJ1-2, with D hard to call. With 2 bases removed from V and 4 bases from J, the gap between germline ends came to 8 bases. The CDR3 covers 13 residues. The germline V gene encodes CDR1 SGHTA and CDR2 FQGNSA. The CDR3 sequence: CASSLLSSYGYTF. Here the CDR3 DNA reads TGTGCCAGCAGCTTACTCTCCAGCTATGGCTACACCTTC. Full variable domain (outside the CDR3, taken from reference TRBV7-2 and TRBJ1-2): GAGVSQSPSNKVTEKGKDVELRCDPISGHTALYWYRQSLGQGLEFLIYFQGNSAPDKSGLPSDRFSAERTGGSVSTLTIQRTQQEDSAVYLCASSLLSSYGYTFGSGTRLTVV.

The chain uses TRBV5-1 and TRBJ1-6; no reliable D call. The germline V gene encodes CDR1 SGHRS and CDR2 YFSETQ. V was shortened by 3 bases and J by 0 bases, with 7 bases between the two germline ends. The CDR3 consists of 15 residues. CDR3 protein: CASSSGVSYNSPLHF. The CDR3 nucleotides are TGCGCCAGCAGCTCAGGAGTCTCCTATAATTCACCCCTCCACTTT.

The V call is TRBV2, the J call TRBJ2-2, with TRBD1 as a possible D gene (6 bases). Germline loops: CDR1 SNHLY, CDR2 FYNNEI. CDR3 length equals 14 residues. Trimming pared 6 bases from V and 1 base from J, leaving 9 bases between. CDR3 amino acids: CASRGHQNTGELFF. The CDR3 nucleotides read TGTGCCAGCAGGGGACACCAGAACACCGGGGAGCTGTTTTTT.

The genes are TRBV28 and TRBJ1-1; D might be TRBD1 (6 bases). In germline, CDR1 is MDHEN, CDR2 SYDVKM. The CDR3 runs to 13 residues. V lost 6 bases and J lost 5, with 13 bases in between. CDR3: CASSYRVGTEAFF. The CDR3 DNA sequence: TGTGCCAGCAGCTACAGGGTAGGGACTGAAGCTTTCTTT.

The sample holds one count of this clone. This chain uses TRBV28 with TRBJ2-7; 7 bases align to TRBD1. This CDR3 has 15 amino acids. Germline V gene sequence: CDR1 MDHEN, CDR2 SYDVKM. V gave up 6 bases and J gave up 7 bases; unmatched junction bases: 15. The CDR3 DNA reads as TGTGCCAGCAGATCGACAGGGATACTTCTCGGGGAGCAGTACTTC. Translation gives CASRSTGILLGEQYF.

J is TRBJ2-1 and V is TRBV11-2, with TRBD1 matching 8 bases. Germline V gene data show CDR1 as SGHAT and CDR2 as FQNNGV. The CDR3 length is 14 residues. Unmatched junction bases numbered 0, after V lost 3 bases and J lost 2 bases. This CDR3 reads CASSLDRAYNEQFF. In DNA, the CDR3 is TGTGCCAGCAGCTTGGACAGGGCCTACAATGAGCAGTTCTTC.

The chain carries TRBV7-9 and TRBJ2-4; D not resolved. CDR3 size: 15 residues. Trimming removed 3 bases at V and 0 bases at J, with 9 bases between. Germline CDR1 and CDR2: SEHNR and FQNEAQ (reference sequence). The CDR3 here is CASSFSAVAKNIQYF. CDR3 in DNA: TGTGCCAGCAGCTTTTCAGCAGTAGCCAAAAACATTCAGTACTTC.

This rearrangement joins TRBV18 to TRBJ2-6, with D tentatively TRBD1 (5 bases). Germline CDR1 KGHSH, CDR2 LQKENI. Trimming pared 4 bases from V and 2 bases from J, leaving 12 bases between. The CDR3 has 16 amino acids. The CDR3 nucleotides read TGTGCCAGCTCACGTAACCTAGGGGCTGGGGCCAACGTCCTGACTTTC. Amino acid sequence: CASSRNLGAGANVLTF.

The chain employs TRBV5-8 and TRBJ2-2; D ambiguous. CDR1 and CDR2 from the germline V gene are SGHTS and YDEGEE. V lost 4 bases to trimming and J lost 1 base, with 8 bases between them. The length of the CDR3 is 14 residues. The CDR3 region has the DNA TGTGCCAGCAGCCCTGTGGGGAACACCGGGGAGCTGTTTTTT. This translates into CASSPVGNTGELFF.

This chain joins TRBV5-6 and TRBJ2-7, with unresolved D. The CDR3 contains 14 residues. CDR1 and CDR2 from the germline V gene are SGHDT and YYEEEE. The V end was cut by 2 bases, the J end by 4 bases, with 13 bases between. CDR3 amino acids: CASSLGLLGYEQYF. For the CDR3, the DNA is TGTGCCAGCAGCTTAGGTCTCCTTGGATACGAGCAGTACTTC.

The J gene is TRBJ1-4, the V gene TRBV7-6; no clear D gene. Deletions cut 1 base from V and 5 bases from J, with 20 bases between. Germline V CDR1 and CDR2: SGHVS, FNYEAQ. There are 18 residues in the CDR3. CDR3 loop: CASSLGADHTLENEKLFF. Written as DNA, the CDR3 is TGTGCCAGCAGCTTAGGGGCAGATCACACTCTTGAGAATGAAAAACTGTTTTTT.

The chain uses TRBV18 and TRBJ2-7; 7 bases agree with TRBD1. After removal of 4 bases from V and 2 bases from J, the junction contained 8 bases not matched to a gene. Germline V lookup: CDR1 KGHSH, CDR2 LQKENI. The CDR3 extends over 15 amino acids. This chain's CDR3 is CASSRAGTEAYEQYF. For the CDR3, the DNA is TGTGCCAGCTCACGGGCCGGGACAGAAGCCTACGAGCAGTACTTC.

This chain joins TRBV4-2 and TRBJ2-3; TRBD1 is a possible D gene (6 bases). Trimming took 2 bases from V and 3 from J, leaving 18 bases between them. The CDR3 is made up of 17 amino acids. Germline values: CDR1 LGHNA, CDR2 YNFKEQ. The CDR3 sequence is CASSQNLRHRETDTQYF. The CDR3 DNA sequence: TGTGCCAGCAGCCAAAACCTCCGGCACAGGGAAACAGATACGCAGTATTTT.

V is TRBV28 and J is TRBJ2-7; D gene uncertain. Germline assignment: CDR1 MDHEN and CDR2 SYDVKM. Trimming pared 1 base from V and 1 base from J, leaving 8 bases between. This CDR3 is 14 amino acids long. The CDR3 coding sequence is TGTGCCAGCAGTTTATTCCAGGTTTCCTACGAGCAGTACTTC. This translates into CASSLFQVSYEQYF.

The V gene is TRBV5-1, the J gene TRBJ1-2; the D gene is possibly TRBD1 (6 bases). Germline values: CDR1 SGHRS, CDR2 YFSETQ. The CDR3 length is 14 residues. The V end was cut by 3 bases, the J end by 9 bases, with 18 bases between. CDR3 protein: CASSSGQLEDRYTF. The CDR3 coding sequence is TGCGCCAGCAGCTCGGGACAACTCGAGGATCGCTACACCTTC. Full variable domain (outside the CDR3, taken from reference TRBV5-1 and TRBJ1-2): KAGVTQTPRYLIKTRGQQVTLSCSPISGHRSVSWYQQTPGQGLQFLFEYFSETQRNKGNFPGRFSGRQFSNSRSEMNVSTLELGDSALYLCASSSGQLEDRYTFGSGTRLTVV.

A word on this clone: Different DNA sequences within this sample yield the same CDR3. The chain carries TRBV7-2 and TRBJ1-6; D not resolved. CDR3 length: 13 amino acids. V gave up 3 bases and J gave up 1 base, with 1 base separating them. In germline, CDR1 is SGHTA, CDR2 FQGNSA. CDR3 coding DNA: TGTGCCAGCAGCTTGTCCTATAATTCACCCCTCCACTTT. As protein: CASSLSYNSPLHF.

V and J are TRBV2 and TRBJ2-7; TRBD2 matches 13 bases. The V gene's germline CDR1 is SNHLY and CDR2 FYNNEI. The CDR3 spans 17 residues. V shed 6 bases, J shed 5 bases, and the junction held 13 bases outside the gene matches. CDR3 residues: CASRLLPPGLAGNEQYF. The CDR3 nucleotides are TGTGCCAGCAGATTACTACCACCGGGACTAGCGGGGAACGAGCAGTACTTC.

This chain joins TRBV2 and TRBJ2-5; tentative D call: TRBD2 (6 bases). Trimming shortened V by 7 bases and J by 4 bases, and 16 bases separated the two germline ends. Germline CDR1 SNHLY, CDR2 FYNNEI. CDR3 length equals 14 residues. The chain's CDR3 is CASNKEVGGETQYF. The CDR3 DNA is TGTGCCAGCAATAAGGAGGTGGGGGGAGAGACCCAGTACTTC.